This TCR beta chain originates from a study of blood T cell repertoires in COVID-19. Study-level information: The United States, Italy and Spain were the sources of the acute and convalescent COVID-19 samples.

Clones were sequenced by immunoSEQ multiplex PCR, and TCRdb holds only the in-frame ones, with some missing. The data contain roughly 250,000 clones, more than 70% of them singletons. Deletions cut 6 bases from V and 4 bases from J, with 18 bases between. This CDR3 has 15 residues. The germline gives CDR1 LGHDT, CDR2 YNNKEL (reference sequence). The rearrangement joins TRBV3-1 (or the pseudogene TRBV3-2) to TRBJ1-1; tentatively, D is TRBD1 (6 bases). The sample taken for sequencing was peripheral blood. This TCR was sampled from a woman in her 40s who had recovered from COVID-19. The CDR3 DNA is TGTGCCAGCAGGGACAGACCATACAGTGGCACTGAAGCTTTCTTT. Its translation: CASRDRPYSGTEAFF.